Only one count was recorded for the clone carrying this T cell receptor (beta chain). Self-reported history from a screening survey and questionnaire set each donor's cohort. This record belongs to a study of blood T cell repertoires in COVID-19. Measured with immunoSEQ multiplex PCR; TCRdb has only the in-frame clones, and not every one. The sample has about 280,000 clones; about four fifths are singletons. The CDR3 has 13 residues. V shed 8 bases, J shed 5 bases, and the junction held 7 bases outside the gene matches. The sequenced material came from PBMCs or T cells enriched from blood (not recorded which). The chain is built from TRBV12-3 or TRBV12-4 and TRBJ1-2; 8 bases map to TRBD1. This sequence originates from a middle-aged man who had been exposed to COVID-19. For the CDR3, the DNA is TGTGCCAGCGGGCCGGGACAGGCTTATGGCTACACCTTC. The encoded protein is CASGPGQAYGYTF.